This TCR beta chain was found in a study of cytomegalovirus exposure and HLA in healthy donors (dated by TCRdb to 2016 to 2017). Background on the whole study: According to an earlier analysis of a few hundred of the donors, about 180 million T cells yielded 90 million to 140 million unique TCR beta sequences and about 300 Gb of sequence data. The study was designed to test whether signatures of past pathogen exposure could be identified by cataloging public T cell receptors. Alongside the repertoire data, information on donor age, sex, ethnicity and CMV serostatus was compiled. To predict cytomegalovirus infection status, the study combined high-throughput TCR immunosequencing, statistical association of individual TCRs with disease status, and machine learning. A later analysis re-examined previously published TCR beta repertoires from hundreds of donors and added high-resolution HLA genotyping to investigate patterns of TCR occurrence. To decide whether each TCR beta V gene segment behaved as functional or pseudogenic, an earlier analysis of over 500 of the donors relied on high-throughput TCR beta sequencing. Typing coverage differed by locus: A, B, C, DRB1 and DQB1 were typed in roughly 620-640 donors, DQA1 in about 550, DPA1 in over 600, and DPB1 in 450 to 480. Among 300 to 500 genotyped donors of the cohort, an average of approximately 220,000 unique TCR beta nucleotide sequences was sequenced per donor, of which roughly 17% were non-productive. Because of strong linkage in the cohort, four to six DR-DQ haplotypes were treated as single units for association and clustering. The T cell repertoires of roughly 660 subjects were profiled by immunosequencing and related to cytomegalovirus serostatus. Genome-wide SNP genotypes for about three fifths of the roughly 670 donors were used in a later genetic analysis, which treated that subset as a discovery cohort. HLA typing covered class I and class II loci at four-digit resolution. Roughly 300 gigabases of sequencing data and 91 million or so unique TCR sequences made up an early release that covered approximately 650 HLA-typed donors. Every repertoire in the discovery cohort had been generated on one and the same sequencing platform. In the later analysis, no new phenotypic data were used to find candidate immune exposures; instead, reliance was placed on TCR beta sequences and their occurrence across donors. Of the 300 to 500 genotyped donors, 70% to 90% were placed in the genetic ancestry cluster associated with self-reported Caucasian donors. Besides the first cohort of roughly 700 subjects, a separate validation cohort made up of over 100 different subjects was used.

The paper's findings and limits, for the study overall: A few of the identified cytomegalovirus-associated TCR beta chains were confirmed in vitro to be specific for cytomegalovirus antigens. It was suggested by the authors that the approach could potentially be generalized to other disease states and immunological phenotypes. In a later genetic analysis, a missense DCLRE1C variant was associated with V-gene and J-gene trimming of TCR beta chains, and the association was replicated in an independent cohort. Sequencing depth was assumed to be roughly uniform across donors in the presence/absence analyses, though that assumption may not hold. Broadly in line with IMGT annotations, most TCR beta V segments showed up in productive rearrangements about 90% or about 30% of the time in an earlier analysis of some 590 of the donors. Cytomegalovirus status was reported to be diagnosed by the classifier with high specificity and sensitivity in both the original and validation cohorts. A further reported finding was that TCR beta sequences accurately predicted the HLA-A and HLA-B alleles for most subjects in the first cohort. Because counts were too low, about 17 rarely observed V segments, including chromosome 9 orphons, were excluded from the earlier analysis of several hundred of the donors. The cohort was sequenced for TCR beta chains only, and without alpha or paired-chain data the features that could be detected were limited. The only immune exposure information available for the cohort was CMV serostatus. Most TCR sequences were observed very rarely across donors, whereas some public TCRs were present in many individuals. In the study, some 180 TCR beta chains were listed as associated with cytomegalovirus. According to a later analysis, parvovirus B19, influenza, CMV and Epstein-Barr virus appeared linked to several top co-occurrence clusters. Correlated functional status among segregating V segments might be attributable to linkage disequilibrium, but an unknown experimental factor could not be ruled out. A group of highly shared sequence variants was considered likely to be a technical artifact of the sequencing pipeline. Because HLA typing was missing for some donors at each locus, association tests included only the typed subset. According to a later analysis, most CMV-associated TCR beta chains appeared to be HLA-restricted, and the HLA associations seemed to be driven largely by CMV exposure. A later genetic analysis reported fewer N-insertions in productive TCRs among donors in an Asian-associated ancestry cluster than the roughly 700-donor mean. A later analysis associated 16,951 TCR beta sequences with specific HLA alleles at a false discovery rate of 0.05. In a later analysis, TCR association rates were found to vary across HLA loci, with the most associated TCRs seen for DRB1 alleles and the fewest for HLA-C alleles. A later analysis found that HLA-associated TCR beta chains were more clonally expanded and had lower generation probabilities than equally common non-associated chains. When HLA alleles, especially DR and DQ, strongly co-occurred, attributing TCR associations to individual alleles was difficult.

Libraries were constructed by the immunoSEQ multiplex PCR assay. For the multiplex PCR, a mixture combining 60 forward primers for TCR Vbeta segments and 13 reverse primers for TCR Jbeta segments was used. A multiplex PCR assay on genomic DNA amplified the CDR3 region of rearranged TCR beta genes. Amplified TCR beta libraries were sequenced as 87-base-pair reads on the Illumina HiSeq System. The original methods were these. A later analysis counted 75 million to 100 million unique TCR beta chains across the 600 to 850 repertoires, and some 11 million of these chains were shared by at least two donors. Raw reads were error-corrected and collapsed into unique sequences by a nearest-neighbor algorithm in which closely related sequences were merged to remove PCR and sequencing errors. To assign V, D and J gene segments, CDR3 sequences were aligned to IMGT reference sequences. For a sequence to be retained, a match of at least six nucleotides was required to both a V gene segment and a J gene segment. Rearrangements were called productive when the CDR3 lacked stop codons and stayed in frame with V and J; all others were non-productive. Following IMGT convention, CDR3 was defined as the stretch from the second conserved V-encoded cysteine to the conserved J-encoded phenylalanine. Sequences without an unambiguous match to a single V gene segment were excluded from the earlier analysis of 500 to 700 of the donors. In an earlier analysis of 587 of the donors, V segments were called functional above 56.7% productive rearrangements and were called segregating when the between-donor standard deviation exceeded 5%. A statistical classification framework was developed to diagnose cytomegalovirus status using the catalog of TCR beta chain sequences. In a later analysis, V and J genes were assigned by comparing TCR nucleotide sequences against IMGT/GENE-DB human TR gene sequences. A later analysis assigned CDR3 sequences and most-parsimonious VDJ recombination scenarios with the TCRdist pipeline. In a later analysis, every TCR beta chain was defined by the combination of its CDR3 amino acid sequence and its V-gene family, and reads without a unique V-gene family were dropped. In a later analysis, approximately 590 highly shared, low-generation-probability nucleotide sequences were removed to address suspected cross-contamination and a sequencing artifact. A later analysis calculated a clonal expansion index for each public chain from normalized within-repertoire ranks of inferred template counts. In a later analysis, generation probabilities were computed with a VDJ recombination model fitted to out-of-frame rearrangements, and the resulting probabilities were checked against IGoR. Hypergeometric tests were used in a later analysis to score TCR-TCR, TCR-HLA and TCR-CMV co-occurrence, with a repertoire-size bias correction applied to the TCR pairs. In a later analysis, false discovery rates were estimated by permuting HLA or CMV assignments 20 times. A later analysis grouped co-occurring TCRs with DBSCAN, adding TCRdist sequence similarity when clustering within HLA-allele-positive subsets. For co-occurrence clustering, repertoires with fewer than 30,000 or more than 120,000 public chains were excluded, along with roughly 5 repertoires with anomalous nucleotide sharing. TCRdb took this table from immuneACCESS and kept in-frame rearrangements with V and J called. Such tables lack part of the clones; where checked against another copy, unresolved V genes explain under half of the gap, and the rest is unexplained. V and J calls and clone size are given by that table; D and trimming were obtained from the DNA. The sample table records some 150,000 clones; around 77% of these occur just once. Clones ranked in the top ten supply approximately 2.1% of the sample.

The cohort comprised under 700 healthy bone marrow donors. All cohort members were sampled while nominally healthy, although unrecorded immune exposures were likely present. The donor was CMV seropositive and belonged to the group of some 290 seropositive cohort members. Every donor gave a peripheral blood sample, and the peripheral blood mononuclear cells from that sample were used for TCR beta sequencing. Genomic DNA was extracted from the blood cell samples with the Qiagen DNeasy Blood Extraction Kit. Remarks on this clone: Its antigen has not been determined. The record has no base qualities; no much larger clone is one base away.

This TCR was recovered from a woman in her 30s in good health and CMV-seropositive. What was sequenced was PBMCs.

CDR3 protein: CASSLKGPSGRTGELFF. The DNA sequence is TGTGCCAGCAGTTTAAAAGGGCCTAGCGGGCGCACCGGGGAGCTGTTTTTT. This sequence uses TRBV27 and TRBJ2-2, with 8 bases aligning to TRBD2. Compared with germline, V lacks 2 bases and J lacks 4 bases; bases without a gene match: 9. CDR1 MNHEY and CDR2 SMNVEV were looked up in the germline V gene (reference sequence). From cysteine to phenylalanine, the CDR3 is 17 amino acids long. Only CDR3 DNA is held: 51 bases, read in frame from base 1.